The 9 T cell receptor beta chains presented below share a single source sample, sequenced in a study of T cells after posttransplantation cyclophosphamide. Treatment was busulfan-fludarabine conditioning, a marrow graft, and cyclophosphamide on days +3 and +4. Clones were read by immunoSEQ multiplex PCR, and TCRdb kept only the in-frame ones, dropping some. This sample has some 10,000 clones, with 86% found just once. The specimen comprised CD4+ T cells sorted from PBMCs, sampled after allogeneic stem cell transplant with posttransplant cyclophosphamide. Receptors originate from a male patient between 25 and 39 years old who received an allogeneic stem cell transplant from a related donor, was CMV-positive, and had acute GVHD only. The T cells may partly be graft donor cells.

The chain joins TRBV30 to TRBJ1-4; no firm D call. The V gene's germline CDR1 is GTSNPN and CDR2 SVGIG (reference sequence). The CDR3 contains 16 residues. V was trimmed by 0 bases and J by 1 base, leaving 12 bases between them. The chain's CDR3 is CAWSVPARGTNEKLFF. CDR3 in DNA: TGTGCCTGGAGTGTACCTGCCCGGGGAACTAATGAAAAACTGTTTTTT.

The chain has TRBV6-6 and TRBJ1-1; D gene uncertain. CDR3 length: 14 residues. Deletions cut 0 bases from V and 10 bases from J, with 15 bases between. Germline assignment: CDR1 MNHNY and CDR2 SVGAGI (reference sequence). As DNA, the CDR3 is TGTGCCAGCAGTTACTCGGATCTTCCCTCGGGAGCTTTCTTT. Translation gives CASSYSDLPSGAFF.

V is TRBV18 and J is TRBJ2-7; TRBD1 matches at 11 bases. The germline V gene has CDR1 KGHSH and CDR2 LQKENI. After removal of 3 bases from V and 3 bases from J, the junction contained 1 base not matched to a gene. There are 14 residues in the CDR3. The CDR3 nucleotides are TGTGCCAGCTCACCCGGGACAGGGGGCTACGAGCAGTACTTC. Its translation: CASSPGTGGYEQYF.

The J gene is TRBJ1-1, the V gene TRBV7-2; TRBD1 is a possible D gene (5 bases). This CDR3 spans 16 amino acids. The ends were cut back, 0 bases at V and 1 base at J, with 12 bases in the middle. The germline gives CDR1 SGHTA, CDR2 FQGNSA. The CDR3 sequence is CASSLAGRAPNTEAFF. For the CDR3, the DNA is TGTGCCAGCAGCTTAGCTGGCAGGGCGCCGAACACTGAAGCTTTCTTT.

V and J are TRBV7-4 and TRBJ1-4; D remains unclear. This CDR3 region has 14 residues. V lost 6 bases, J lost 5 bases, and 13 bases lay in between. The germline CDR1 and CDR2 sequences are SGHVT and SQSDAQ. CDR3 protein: CASRGRRENEKLFF. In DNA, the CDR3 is TGTGCCAGCAGGGGTCGGAGGGAAAATGAAAAACTGTTTTTT.

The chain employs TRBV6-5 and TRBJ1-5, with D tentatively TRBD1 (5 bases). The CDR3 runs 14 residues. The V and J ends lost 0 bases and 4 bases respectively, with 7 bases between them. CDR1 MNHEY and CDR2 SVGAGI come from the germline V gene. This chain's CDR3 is CASSYSGANQPQHF. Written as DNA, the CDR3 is TGTGCCAGCAGTTACTCAGGGGCTAATCAGCCCCAGCATTTT.

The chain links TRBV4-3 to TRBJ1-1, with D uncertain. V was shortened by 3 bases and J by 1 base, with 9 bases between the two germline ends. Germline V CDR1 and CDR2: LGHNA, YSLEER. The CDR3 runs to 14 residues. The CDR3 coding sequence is TGCGCCAGCAGCCAGGGCCCTGGGAACACTGAAGCTTTCTTT. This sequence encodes CASSQGPGNTEAFF.

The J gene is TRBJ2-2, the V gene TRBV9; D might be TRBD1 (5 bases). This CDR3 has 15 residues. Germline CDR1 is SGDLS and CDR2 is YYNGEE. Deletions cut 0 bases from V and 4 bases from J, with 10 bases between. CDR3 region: CASSVVSGLTGELFF. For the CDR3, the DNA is TGTGCCAGCAGCGTAGTATCAGGGCTCACCGGGGAGCTGTTTTTT.

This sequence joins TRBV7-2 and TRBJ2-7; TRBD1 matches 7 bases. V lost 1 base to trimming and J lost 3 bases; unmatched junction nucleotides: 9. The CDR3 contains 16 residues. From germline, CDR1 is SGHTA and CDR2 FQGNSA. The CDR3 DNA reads TGTGCCAGCAGCTTAGGCCGGACAGGTGCTGGCTACGAGCAGTACTTC. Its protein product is CASSLGRTGAGYEQYF.